The 25 T cell receptor beta chains below all came from one sample that was sequenced in a study of cytomegalovirus exposure and HLA in healthy donors. PCR involved 60 Vbeta and 13 Jbeta primers. The protocol was immunoSEQ multiplex PCR, while the TCRdb copy is restricted to in-frame clones and leaves out a portion. The top ten clones hold approximately 2.4% of a sample with under 200,000 clones, around 74% of them seen once. The sample was PBMCs. The receptors originated from a female donor in good health and CMV-seronegative.

DNA for the CDR3: TGTGCCAGCAGTCGGACTAGCGGGGGGGCCCCCGGGGAGCTGTTTTTT. Its protein is CASSRTSGGAPGELFF. This chain joins TRBV28 and TRBJ2-2, with 15 bases identical to TRBD2. V lost 5 bases to trimming and J lost 6 bases; unmatched junction nucleotides: 4. The CDR3 length is 16 residues. Germline-derived CDR1 and CDR2 are MDHEN and SYDVKM.

This clone has only a few counts. The rearrangement links TRBV5-1 to TRBJ1-1; maybe TRBD1 (5 bases). V was trimmed by 0 bases and J by 8 bases, leaving 11 bases between them. In germline, CDR1 is SGHRS, CDR2 YFSETQ. This CDR3 comprises 13 residues. CDR3 in DNA: TGCGCCAGCAGCTTGGAGGGGCCTCACGAAGCTTTCTTT. The encoded protein is CASSLEGPHEAFF.

The chain is built from TRBV10-3 and TRBJ1-1; TRBD1 matches 7 bases. The V segment lost 3 bases and the J segment 1 base; nucleotides outside the gene matches: 5. Germline assignment: CDR1 ENHRY and CDR2 SYGVKD. The CDR3 totals 15 residues. As DNA, the CDR3 is TGTGCCATCAGTGACCAGGGGACAGCGAACACTGAAGCTTTCTTT. Translating it yields CAISDQGTANTEAFF.

This clone has only a few counts. The V gene is TRBV7-2, the J gene TRBJ1-1, with D possibly TRBD1 on 6 matching bases. The CDR3 consists of 14 residues. Germline CDR1 and CDR2: SGHTA and FQGNSA. Trimming took off 2 bases at V and 4 bases at J, with 11 bases between the two ends. CDR3 bases: TGTGCCAGCAGCTTATTGCCAGGGGTCACTGAAGCTTTCTTT. Amino acids: CASSLLPGVTEAFF.

As to this clone: One junction end does not reproduce the germline sequence, and a read error may be involved. This chain links TRBV10-3 with TRBJ2-7; 7 nucleotides line up with TRBD1. The germline V gene encodes CDR1 ENHRY and CDR2 SYGVKD. The CDR3 extends over 13 amino acids. CDR3 loop: CAISGPGQYEQYF. Written as DNA, the CDR3 is TGTGCCATCAGTGGGCCGGGACAGTACGAGCAGTACTTT.

The chain has TRBV11-2 and TRBJ2-5; 8 nucleotides line up with TRBD1. V gave up 5 bases and J gave up 2 bases; unmatched junction bases: 7. CDR3 length: 15 amino acids. Looked up from germline, CDR1 is SGHAT and CDR2 is FQNNGV. CDR3 region: CASSPDRDVQETQYF. CDR3 bases: TGTGCCAGCAGCCCGGACAGGGATGTTCAAGAGACCCAGTACTTC. The whole variable domain, remainder taken from reference TRBV11-2 and TRBJ2-5, is EAGVAQSPRYKIIEKRQSVAFWCNPISGHATLYWYQQILGQGPKLLIQFQNNGVVDDSQLPKDRFSAERLKGVDSTLKIQPAKLEDSAVYLCASSPDRDVQETQYFGPGTRLLVL.

This rearrangement joins TRBV6-1 to TRBJ2-5; a weak D match, TRBD2 (5 bases). The germline V gene has CDR1 MNHNS and CDR2 SASEGT. The germline V and J ends were trimmed by 1 base and 2 bases, with 11 bases remaining between them. CDR3 length: 15 amino acids. CDR3 sequence: CASSEVGGGQETQYF. The CDR3 region has the DNA TGTGCCAGCAGTGAAGTAGGCGGAGGACAAGAGACCCAGTACTTC.

The gene calls are TRBV10-1 and TRBJ2-1; 11 bases fit TRBD2. V lost 3 bases, J lost 12 bases, and 1 base stayed unmatched. Per the germline V gene, CDR1 is WNHNN and CDR2 is SYGVQD (reference sequence). CDR3 length equals 12 residues. DNA for the CDR3: TGCGCCAGCAGTGACGGACTAGCGGGGCAGTTCTTC. Translating it yields CASSDGLAGQFF.

V and J are TRBV5-6 and TRBJ2-7, with TRBD1 identical over 8 bases. Trimming removed 4 bases from V and 2 bases from J; junction bases left unmatched: 2. The germline gives CDR1 SGHDT, CDR2 YYEEEE. CDR3 length: 13 amino acids. CDR3 sequence: CASSKDRAYEQYF. The CDR3 bases are TGTGCCAGCAGCAAGGACAGGGCCTACGAGCAGTACTTC.

The chain carries TRBV27 and TRBJ1-2; D perhaps matches TRBD1 (6 bases). Deletions cut 5 bases from V and 1 base from J, with 14 bases between. Germline V gene lookup returns CDR1 MNHEY and CDR2 SMNVEV (reference sequence). This CDR3 is 15 amino acids long. The CDR3 DNA is TGTGCCAGCAGTACGAATGGACAGCTTAACTATGGCTACACCTTC. This gives the protein CASSTNGQLNYGYTF.

The chain couples TRBV5-1 to TRBJ2-2; D possibly corresponds to TRBD2 (6 bases). Germline-derived CDR1 and CDR2 are SGHRS and YFSETQ. This CDR3 region has 15 residues. V shed 0 bases and J shed 4 bases, with 10 bases lying between them. Here the CDR3 DNA reads TGCGCCAGCAGCTTGGGGGGGGTCGGCACCGGGGAGCTGTTTTTT. Its protein product is CASSLGGVGTGELFF.

The chain combines TRBV30 with TRBJ2-7; TRBD2 is a possible D gene (5 bases). In germline, CDR1 is GTSNPN, CDR2 SVGIG (reference sequence). This CDR3 is 16 amino acids long. V dropped 0 bases and J dropped 2 bases, with 17 bases sitting between them. The CDR3 region is CAWSVYRLNGAYEQYF. CDR3 in DNA: TGTGCCTGGAGTGTATACCGACTAAACGGGGCCTACGAGCAGTACTTC.

The gene calls are TRBV2 and TRBJ1-5; a weak D match, TRBD1 (6 bases). Germline V gene data show CDR1 as SNHLY and CDR2 as FYNNEI. The CDR3 spans 15 residues. Trimming took 6 bases from V and 4 from J, leaving 16 bases between them. Written as DNA, the CDR3 is TGTGCCAGCAGCCCCAGGGCAGGGGTAAATCAGCCCCAGCATTTT. It is translated as CASSPRAGVNQPQHF.

The J gene is TRBJ1-1, the V gene TRBV28; D might be TRBD1 (6 bases). Looked up from germline, CDR1 is MDHEN and CDR2 is SYDVKM. This CDR3 comprises 11 residues. Deletions cut 10 bases from V and 11 bases from J, with 17 bases between. The DNA for the CDR3 is TGTGCCATTTACAGGGTCGGGGAGGCTTTCTTT. It yields the protein CAIYRVGEAFF.

The J gene is TRBJ2-7, the V gene TRBV29-1; 7 nucleotides match TRBD2. The length of the CDR3 is 14 residues. V was pared by 0 bases and J by 7 bases, with 9 bases of the junction left unmatched. The germline CDR1 and CDR2 sequences are SQVTM and ANQGSEA. CDR3 nucleotides: TGCAGCGTTGAAGATCCCGGGGAGGGCGGAGAGCAGTACTTC. It codes for CSVEDPGEGGEQYF.

The chain combines TRBV6-5 with TRBJ2-5; D is possibly TRBD2 (5 bases). Trimming shortened V by 2 bases and J by 4 bases, and 11 bases separated the two germline ends. CDR1 MNHEY and CDR2 SVGAGI come from the germline V gene. CDR3 length: 14 residues. CDR3 sequence: CASSYGRRAETQYF. CDR3 DNA: TGTGCCAGCAGTTACGGCAGGCGGGCAGAGACCCAGTACTTC.

This clone was detected only a few times. This chain links TRBV7-2 with TRBJ2-1; TRBD2 agrees at 9 bases. CDR1 is SGHTA, CDR2 FQGNSA, per germline. The CDR3 is 14 amino acids. The J segment lost 10 bases and the V segment lost 5 bases, leaving 9 bases of the junction unmatched. CDR3 DNA sequence: TGTGCCAGCAGCGCCCCCAAGGCGGGAGGGGAGCAGTTCTTC. It codes for CASSAPKAGGEQFF.

This clone was observed a handful of times. This chain links TRBV5-1 with TRBJ2-1; a weak D match, TRBD2 (6 bases). Deletions cut 0 bases from V and 5 bases from J, with 15 bases between. The CDR3 spans 16 residues. CDR1 is SGHRS and CDR2 is YFSETQ in the germline V gene. CDR3 sequence: CASSLEASVKNNEQFF. CDR3 coding DNA: TGCGCCAGCAGCTTGGAGGCTAGCGTTAAAAACAATGAGCAGTTCTTC. Looking up the rest from reference TRBV5-1 and TRBJ2-1 gives the full variable domain: KAGVTQTPRYLIKTRGQQVTLSCSPISGHRSVSWYQQTPGQGLQFLFEYFSETQRNKGNFPGRFSGRQFSNSRSEMNVSTLELGDSALYLCASSLEASVKNNEQFFGPGTRLTVL.

V gene TRBV15 combines with J gene TRBJ2-4; tentative D call: TRBD1 (6 bases). Germline V gene data show CDR1 as LNHNV and CDR2 as YYDKDF (reference sequence). CDR3 length equals 15 residues. The V end lost 1 base, the J end lost 6 bases, and 13 bases lay between the germline ends. In DNA form, the CDR3 reads TGTGCCACCAGCAGAGTGGTGCAGGGGAGAAACATTCAGTACTTC. This sequence encodes CATSRVVQGRNIQYF.

V and J are TRBV28 and TRBJ2-7; 9 bases fit TRBD1. The CDR3 is made up of 14 amino acids. Germline CDR1 and CDR2: MDHEN and SYDVKM. The junction had 4 bases not matched to a gene; V was cut back by 7 bases and J by 0 bases. The CDR3 DNA sequence: TGTGCCAGCACCGACAGGGGGGGCTCCTACGAGCAGTACTTC. Its translation is CASTDRGGSYEQYF.

The chain recombines TRBV5-5 with TRBJ1-2; 7 bases match TRBD1. The germline V gene has CDR1 SGHKS and CDR2 YYEKEE (reference sequence). This CDR3 has 13 residues. V lost 4 bases and J lost 4; bases outside the gene matches: 4. The CDR3 protein is CASSPRDSYGYTF. In DNA, the CDR3 is TGTGCCAGCAGCCCCCGGGACAGCTATGGCTACACCTTC.

V and J are TRBV19 and TRBJ1-1, with 8 bases matching TRBD1. Germline V lookup: CDR1 LNHDA, CDR2 SQIVND (reference sequence). J was trimmed by 1 base and V by 6 bases; bases with no gene match: 1. The CDR3 totals 13 residues. The CDR3 bases are TGTGCCAGTAGGGACAGGGCGAACACTGAAGCTTTCTTT. Protein sequence: CASRDRANTEAFF.

The chain recombines TRBV9 with TRBJ1-6; D remains ambiguous. V was clipped by 3 bases and J by 0 bases, with 13 bases between them. CDR3 length equals 17 residues. Germline V gene lookup returns CDR1 SGDLS and CDR2 YYNGEE. In DNA, the CDR3 is TGTGCCAGCAGCGGGCGCCCGGAGAGCTCCTATAATTCACCCCTCCACTTT. Encoded protein: CASSGRPESSYNSPLHF.

The chain uses TRBV4-2 and TRBJ2-7; no clear D gene. This CDR3 has 13 residues. Germline-derived CDR1 and CDR2 are LGHNA and YNFKEQ. Trimming took off 4 bases at V and 5 bases at J, with 12 bases between the two ends. This CDR3 is CASSPGREDEQYF. The CDR3 DNA reads as TGTGCCAGCAGCCCCGGAAGAGAGGACGAGCAGTACTTC.

V gene TRBV29-1 combines with J gene TRBJ1-6; 9 nucleotides agree with TRBD1. The CDR3 has 15 residues. CDR1 is SQVTM, CDR2 ANQGSEA, per germline. Unmatched junction bases numbered 4, after V lost 5 bases and J lost 2 bases. Written as DNA, the CDR3 is TGCAGCGTTCGGACAGGGGAAACCTATAATTCACCCCTCCACTTT. Residues: CSVRTGETYNSPLHF.